A selection of T cell receptor beta chains follows, all from one sample in a study of T-cell memory formation after mild COVID-19. TCRdb ran MiXCR on the 5' RACE reads and lists one entry per CDR3 protein. This repertoire shows approximately 180,000 distinct CDR3 sequences, about a sixth found once; its top ten account for approximately 2.1%. The sample taken for sequencing was PBMCs or a T cell subset sorted from them (not recorded which). The source is an adult woman who had mild COVID-19 (a few samples of this study predate the infection). Cell type and time point are not known. Both conserved end residues are part of each CDR3. The order of the fields is V gene, CDR3 protein.

TRBV5-1 CASSPSSRAEGEQYF
TRBV20-1 CSARPGRAGETQYF
TRBV5-4 CASSSSGTQSSYNSPLHF
TRBV7-9 CASSLFAGGSWEQYF
TRBV5-1 CASRGQAEVPNTEAFF
TRBV7-2 CASSLGGRDTEAFF
TRBV6-9 CASKGCFWDSEYEQYF
TRBV6-5 CASRSLSGANVLTF
TRBV4-2 CASRRIRGGGGYTF
TRBV5-1 CASRRSTGELFF
TRBV6-5 CASSYSAGLAISYNEQFF